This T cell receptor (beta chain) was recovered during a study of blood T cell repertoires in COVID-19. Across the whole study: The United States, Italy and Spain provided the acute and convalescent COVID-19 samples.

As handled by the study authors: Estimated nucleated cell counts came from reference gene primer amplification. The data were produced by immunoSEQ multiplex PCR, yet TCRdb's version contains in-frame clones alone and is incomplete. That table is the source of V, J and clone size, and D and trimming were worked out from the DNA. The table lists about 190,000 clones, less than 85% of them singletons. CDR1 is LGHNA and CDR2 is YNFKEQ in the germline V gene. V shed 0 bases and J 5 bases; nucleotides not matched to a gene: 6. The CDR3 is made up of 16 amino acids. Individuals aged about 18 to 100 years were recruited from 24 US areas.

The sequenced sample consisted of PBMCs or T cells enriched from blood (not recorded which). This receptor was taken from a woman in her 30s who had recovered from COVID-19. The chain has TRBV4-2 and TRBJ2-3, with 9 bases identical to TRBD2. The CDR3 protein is CASSQDFGGGGDTQYF. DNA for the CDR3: TGTGCCAGCAGCCAAGATTTTGGCGGGGGGGGAGATACGCAGTATTTT.